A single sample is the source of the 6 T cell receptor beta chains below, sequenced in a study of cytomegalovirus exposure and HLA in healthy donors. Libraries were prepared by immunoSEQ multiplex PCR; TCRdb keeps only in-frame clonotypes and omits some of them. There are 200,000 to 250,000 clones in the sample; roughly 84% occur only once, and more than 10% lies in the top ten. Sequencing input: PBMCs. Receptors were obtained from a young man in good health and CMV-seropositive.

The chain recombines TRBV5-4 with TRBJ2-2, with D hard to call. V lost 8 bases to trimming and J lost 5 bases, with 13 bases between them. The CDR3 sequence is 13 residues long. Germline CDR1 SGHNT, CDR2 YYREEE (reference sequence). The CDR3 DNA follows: TGTGCCAGTAGATTTGGTGGGACCGGGGAGCTGTTTTTT. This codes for CASRFGGTGELFF.

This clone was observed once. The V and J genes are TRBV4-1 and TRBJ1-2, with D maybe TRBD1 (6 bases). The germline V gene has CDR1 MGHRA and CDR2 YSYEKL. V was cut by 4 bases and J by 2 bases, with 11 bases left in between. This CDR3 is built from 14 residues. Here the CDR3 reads CASSRAGENYGYTF. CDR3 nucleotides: TGCGCCAGCAGCCGCGCAGGGGAAAACTATGGCTACACCTTC.

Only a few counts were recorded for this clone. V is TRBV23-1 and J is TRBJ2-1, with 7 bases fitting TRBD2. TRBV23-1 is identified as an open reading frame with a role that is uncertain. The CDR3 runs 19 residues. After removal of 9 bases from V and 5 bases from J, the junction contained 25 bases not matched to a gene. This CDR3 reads CARRGTEGVGGSPNNEQFF. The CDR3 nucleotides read TGCGCCAGGCGAGGAACCGAGGGTGTCGGCGGGAGCCCCAACAATGAGCAGTTCTTC.

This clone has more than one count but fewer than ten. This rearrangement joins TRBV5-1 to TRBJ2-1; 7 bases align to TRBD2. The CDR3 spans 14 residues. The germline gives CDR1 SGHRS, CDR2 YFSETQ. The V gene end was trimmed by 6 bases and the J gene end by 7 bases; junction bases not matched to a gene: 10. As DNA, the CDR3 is TGCGCCAGCACCTCCGGACTAGTGAGGAATGAGCAGTTCTTC. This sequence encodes CASTSGLVRNEQFF.

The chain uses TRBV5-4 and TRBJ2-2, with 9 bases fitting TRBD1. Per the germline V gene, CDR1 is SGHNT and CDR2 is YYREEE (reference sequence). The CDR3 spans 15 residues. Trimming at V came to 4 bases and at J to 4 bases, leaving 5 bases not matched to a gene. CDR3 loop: CASSIQGASTGELFF. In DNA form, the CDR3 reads TGTGCCAGCAGCATACAGGGGGCGAGCACCGGGGAGCTGTTTTTT.

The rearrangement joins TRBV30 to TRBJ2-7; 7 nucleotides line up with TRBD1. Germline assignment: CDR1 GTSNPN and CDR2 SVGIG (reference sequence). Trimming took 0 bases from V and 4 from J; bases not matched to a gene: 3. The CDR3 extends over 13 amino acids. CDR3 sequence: CAWSVPGGYEQYF. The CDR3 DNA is TGTGCCTGGAGTGTACCAGGGGGATACGAGCAGTACTTC.